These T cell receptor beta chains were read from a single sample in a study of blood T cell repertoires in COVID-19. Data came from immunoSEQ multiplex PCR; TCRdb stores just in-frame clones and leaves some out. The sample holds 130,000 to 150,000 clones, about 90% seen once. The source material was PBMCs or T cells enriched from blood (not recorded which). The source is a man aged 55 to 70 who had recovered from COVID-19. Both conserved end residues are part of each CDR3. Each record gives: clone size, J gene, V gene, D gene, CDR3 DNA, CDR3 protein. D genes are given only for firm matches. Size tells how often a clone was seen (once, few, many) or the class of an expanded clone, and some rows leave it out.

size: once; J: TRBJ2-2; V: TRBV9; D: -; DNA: TGTGCCAGCAGCGTAGGGTCAGCCGGGGAGCTGTTTTTT; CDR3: CASSVGSAGELFF
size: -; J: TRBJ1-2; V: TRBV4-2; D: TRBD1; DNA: TGTGCCAGCAGCCTGCTCGGACAGGCGGGCGGCTACACCTTC; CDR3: CASSLLGQAGGYTF
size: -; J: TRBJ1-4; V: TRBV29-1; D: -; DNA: TGCAGCGTCATTGGGCTTAATGAAAAACTGTTTTTT; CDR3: CSVIGLNEKLFF
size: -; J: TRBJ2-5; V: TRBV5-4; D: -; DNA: TGTGCCAGCAGCCTGGGGAGCTCCTGGGAGACCCAGTACTTC; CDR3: CASSLGSSWETQYF
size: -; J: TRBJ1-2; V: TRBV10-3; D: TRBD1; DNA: TGTGCCATCAGTGAGCCCACCCAGGGACAGTATGGCTACACCTTC; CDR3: CAISEPTQGQYGYTF
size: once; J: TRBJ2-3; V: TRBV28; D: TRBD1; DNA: TGTGCCAGCAGTAGGGGGCCAGGTTTCACAGATACGCAGTATTTT; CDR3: CASSRGPGFTDTQYF
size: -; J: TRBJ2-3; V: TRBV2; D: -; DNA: TGTGCCAGCAGTGAAAACAGGGTAGATACGCAGTATTTT; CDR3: CASSENRVDTQYF
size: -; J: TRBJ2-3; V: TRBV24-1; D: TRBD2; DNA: TGTGCCACCAGTGAGCTTCGGACTAGCGGGGAGCCGGAATATACGCAGTATTTT; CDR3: CATSELRTSGEPEYTQYF
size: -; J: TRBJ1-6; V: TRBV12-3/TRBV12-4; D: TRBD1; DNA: TGTGCCAGCAGACAGGGGTTGGAGAGACCCCTCCACTTT; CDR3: CASRQGLERPLHF
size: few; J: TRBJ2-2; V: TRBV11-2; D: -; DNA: TGTGCCAGCCCAGGGTTACGGACCGGGGAGCTGTTTTTT; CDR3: CASPGLRTGELFF
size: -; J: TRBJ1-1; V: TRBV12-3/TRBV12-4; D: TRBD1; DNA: TGTGCCAGCAGACCACAGGGGGCCGCTGAAGCTTTCTTT; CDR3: CASRPQGAAEAFF
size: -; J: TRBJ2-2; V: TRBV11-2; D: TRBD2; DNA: TGTGCCAGCAGCGAGGGGACTAGCGGGAGGTTAAACACCGGGGAGCTGTTTTTT; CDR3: CASSEGTSGRLNTGELFF
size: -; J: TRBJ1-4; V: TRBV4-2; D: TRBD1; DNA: TGTGCCAGCAGCCAAGGTCGACAGGGCCCTAATGAAAAACTGTTTTTT; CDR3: CASSQGRQGPNEKLFF
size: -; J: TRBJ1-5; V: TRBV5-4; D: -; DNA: TGTGCCAGCAGCTTGAGGGGGGGTTGGAAACAATTGGCCCAGCATTTT; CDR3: CASSLRGGWKQLAQHF
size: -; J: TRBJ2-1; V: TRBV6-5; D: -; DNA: TGTGCCAGCAGTTACGGGCCCTACAATGAGCAGTTCTTC; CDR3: CASSYGPYNEQFF
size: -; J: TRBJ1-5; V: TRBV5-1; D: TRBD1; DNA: TGCGCCAGCAGCTTTACAGGGGGTGATCAGCCCCAGCATTTT; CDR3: CASSFTGGDQPQHF
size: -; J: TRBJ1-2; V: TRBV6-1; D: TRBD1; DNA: TGTGCCAGCAGTGAAGGGGACAGAGATCGCTATGGCTACACCTTC; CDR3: CASSEGDRDRYGYTF
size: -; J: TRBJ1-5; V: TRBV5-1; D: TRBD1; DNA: TGCGCCAGCAGCAGTGGACAGGTCGACCAGCCCCAGCATTTT; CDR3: CASSSGQVDQPQHF
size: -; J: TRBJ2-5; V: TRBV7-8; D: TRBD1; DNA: TGTGCCAGCAGCTTCCGGGACAGGGTTGAGACCCAGTACTTC; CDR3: CASSFRDRVETQYF
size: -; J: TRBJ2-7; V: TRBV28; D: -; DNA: TGTGCCAGCAGTTTTTTCGCAGCCTACGAGCAGTACTTC; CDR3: CASSFFAAYEQYF
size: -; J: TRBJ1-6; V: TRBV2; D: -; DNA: TGTGCCAGCAGGGGGGGGTCGGGGTCACCCCTCCACTTT; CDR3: CASRGGSGSPLHF
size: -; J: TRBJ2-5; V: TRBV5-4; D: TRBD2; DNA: TGTGCCACCGCACTTAGCGGGGGGGGTCGAGAGACCCAGTACTTC; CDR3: CATALSGGGRETQYF
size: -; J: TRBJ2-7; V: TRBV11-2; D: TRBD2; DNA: TGTGCCAGCTGGGAGGGGATCAGGCGCGAGCAGTACTTC; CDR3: CASWEGIRREQYF
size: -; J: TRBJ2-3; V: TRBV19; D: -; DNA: TGTGCCAGTAGTACAGCGGGCACAGATACGCAGTATTTT; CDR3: CASSTAGTDTQYF
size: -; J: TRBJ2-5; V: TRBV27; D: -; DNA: TGTGCCAGCAGTTTGGCAGGGCTTACGGAGACCCAGTACTTC; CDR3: CASSLAGLTETQYF
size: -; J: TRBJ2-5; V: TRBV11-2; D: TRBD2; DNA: TGTGCCAGCAGCTTAGATCCAGCGGGGGGGCCAAGGGTGACCCAGTACTTC; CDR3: CASSLDPAGGPRVTQYF
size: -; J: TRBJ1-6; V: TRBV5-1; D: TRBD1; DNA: TGCGCCAGCAGTCGAGACAGGGGGGGAAATTCACCCCTCCACTTT; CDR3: CASSRDRGGNSPLHF
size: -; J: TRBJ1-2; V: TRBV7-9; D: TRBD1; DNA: TGTGCCAGCAGCTCCCAGAAAGAGGGACAGCGCTATGGCTACACCTTC; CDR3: CASSSQKEGQRYGYTF
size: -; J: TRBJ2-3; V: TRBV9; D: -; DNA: TGTGCCAGCAGCGTAGTGCAGGACAATACGCAGTATTTT; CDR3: CASSVVQDNTQYF
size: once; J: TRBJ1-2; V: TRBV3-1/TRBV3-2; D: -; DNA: TGTGCCAGCGCCCTCCGAGGGCGGGAGAATTCTAACTATGGCTACACCTTC; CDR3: CASALRGRENSNYGYTF
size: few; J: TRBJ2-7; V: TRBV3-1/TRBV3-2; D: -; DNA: TGTGCCAGCAGCCAACGTCAGGAACCTTACGAGCAGTACTTC; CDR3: CASSQRQEPYEQYF
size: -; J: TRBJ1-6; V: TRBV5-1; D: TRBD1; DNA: TGCGCCAGCAGCTTGGGGGGACAGGGTTCGGGGAATTCACCCCTCCACTTT; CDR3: CASSLGGQGSGNSPLHF
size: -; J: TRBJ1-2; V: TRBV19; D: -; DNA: TGTGCCAGTAGTATTCGGTCCGTGGATGGCTACACCTTC; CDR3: CASSIRSVDGYTF
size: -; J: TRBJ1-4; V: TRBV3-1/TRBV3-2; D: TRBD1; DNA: TGTGCCAGCAGCTTCACCGGGACAGCGAAACTGTTTTTT; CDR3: CASSFTGTAKLFF
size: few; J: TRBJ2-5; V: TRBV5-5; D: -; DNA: TGTGCCAGCAGCTTCCAGCGAGGCGAGACCCAGTACTTC; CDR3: CASSFQRGETQYF
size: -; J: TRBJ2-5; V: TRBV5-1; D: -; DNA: TGCGCCAGCAGCTTGGTGGGGGGTTCAATGGAGACCCAGTACTTC; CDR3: CASSLVGGSMETQYF
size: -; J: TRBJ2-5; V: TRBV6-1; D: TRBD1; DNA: TGTGCCAGCAGTGAGGTGTGGGGGAAACAGGGGCGTCCCGGAGAGACCCAGTACTTC; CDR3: CASSEVWGKQGRPGETQYF
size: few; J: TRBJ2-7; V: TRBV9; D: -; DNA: TGTGCCAGCAGCGTAGCTAGGGGGGGCGAGCAGTACTTC; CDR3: CASSVARGGEQYF